This T cell receptor beta chain was retrieved from a study of blood T cell repertoires in COVID-19. V trimming: 5 bases; J trimming: 1 base; junction bases outside the gene matches: 6. CDR3 length equals 15 residues. Per germline, CDR1 SGHTA and CDR2 FQGNSA. The data were produced by immunoSEQ multiplex PCR, yet TCRdb's version contains in-frame clones alone and is incomplete. Here the sample spans about 90,000 clones, more than 70% being singletons. The genes are TRBV7-2 and TRBJ1-1, with 8 bases lining up with TRBD1. The sample was peripheral blood. This clonotype was obtained from a human donor in a cohort sampled during active COVID-19. The CDR3 here is CASSPLGQGNTEAFF. The CDR3 DNA reads TGTGCCAGCAGCCCCCTAGGACAGGGGAACACTGAAGCTTTCTTT.